The 5 T cell receptor beta chains below all came from one sample that was sequenced in a study of blood T cell repertoires in COVID-19. Clones were read by immunoSEQ multiplex PCR, and TCRdb kept only the in-frame ones, dropping some. Of fewer than 300,000 clones listed, 85% are singletons. The sample comprised peripheral blood. The receptors come from a human donor in a cohort sampled during active COVID-19.

The chain is built from TRBV2 and TRBJ1-1, with 7 bases that match TRBD1. The CDR3 has 13 residues. The ends lost 5 bases at V and 11 bases at J; junction bases unmatched: 11. Germline V CDR1 and CDR2: SNHLY, FYNNEI. CDR3 loop: CASSPLTGDKAFF. CDR3 nucleotides: TGTGCCAGCAGTCCCCTAACAGGGGATAAGGCTTTCTTT.

This clone occurred a few times. V gene TRBV7-9 combines with J gene TRBJ2-1; a weak D match, TRBD2 (6 bases). Germline-derived CDR1 and CDR2 are SEHNR and FQNEAQ (reference sequence). The CDR3 covers 12 residues. V was trimmed by 4 bases and J by 8 bases, leaving 9 bases between them. The chain's CDR3 is CASSSGLYEQFF. The CDR3 bases are TGTGCCAGCAGCTCGGGACTCTATGAGCAGTTCTTC.

This clone appeared once. The chain joins TRBV3-1 (or the pseudogene TRBV3-2) to TRBJ2-1; D is unresolved. The CDR3 has 15 amino acids. Looked up from germline, CDR1 is LGHDT and CDR2 is YNNKEL (reference sequence). The V end was cut by 1 base, the J end by 6 bases, with 13 bases between. CDR3 nucleotides: TGTGCCAGCAGCCAAGTTCCGGAGAGGCCCAATGAGCAGTTCTTC. This sequence encodes CASSQVPERPNEQFF.

The rearrangement uses TRBV11-2 and TRBJ2-7; 10 bases align to TRBD2. J lost 6 bases, V lost 0 bases, and 2 bases had no gene match. The length of the CDR3 is 14 residues. Germline values: CDR1 SGHAT, CDR2 FQNNGV. The CDR3 reads CASSLEVAGGEQYF. The CDR3 coding sequence is TGTGCCAGCAGCTTAGAGGTAGCGGGAGGCGAGCAGTACTTC. Full variable domain (outside the CDR3, taken from reference TRBV11-2 and TRBJ2-7): EAGVAQSPRYKIIEKRQSVAFWCNPISGHATLYWYQQILGQGPKLLIQFQNNGVVDDSQLPKDRFSAERLKGVDSTLKIQPAKLEDSAVYLCASSLEVAGGEQYFGPGTRLTVT.

The J gene is TRBJ1-1, the V gene TRBV27; 7 nucleotides align to TRBD1. Germline V gives CDR1 MNHEY, CDR2 SMNVEV (reference sequence). CDR3 length: 15 amino acids. J gave up 2 bases and V 5 bases, and 8 bases lay outside the gene matches. CDR3 in DNA: TGTGCCAGCAGTCCGGACAGGCTGTCTAACACTGAAGCTTTCTTT. Its translation: CASSPDRLSNTEAFF.